A single sample is the source of the 19 T cell receptor beta chains below, sequenced in a study of PD-1 blockade in classical Hodgkin lymphoma. Stated time point: cycle 4 day 1 (C4D1), after more than five weeks of nivolumab. Every one of the patients relapsed after autologous stem cell transplantation (brentuximab vedotin exposure was variable). The CD4+ T cells used were purified from thawed PBMCs through magnetic negative selection. Clones were read by immunoSEQ multiplex PCR, and TCRdb kept only the in-frame ones, dropping some. The data contain under 20,000 clones, approximately 72% of them singletons. The source material was CD4+ T cells from blood, sampled before the fourth cycle of nivolumab. Receptors were obtained from a human donor with classical Hodgkin lymphoma.

The V gene is TRBV5-1, the J gene TRBJ2-1; the D gene is possibly TRBD2 (6 bases). The CDR3 extends over 14 amino acids. CDR1 is SGHRS, CDR2 YFSETQ, per germline. Trimming took off 0 bases at V and 8 bases at J, with 12 bases between the two ends. Here the CDR3 reads CASSLGTTVDEQFF. CDR3 DNA: TGCGCCAGCAGCTTGGGGACTACCGTCGATGAGCAGTTCTTC. The complete variable domain, with remaining parts taken from reference TRBV5-1 and TRBJ2-1, reads KAGVTQTPRYLIKTRGQQVTLSCSPISGHRSVSWYQQTPGQGLQFLFEYFSETQRNKGNFPGRFSGRQFSNSRSEMNVSTLELGDSALYLCASSLGTTVDEQFFGPGTRLTVL.

This clone was counted once. The chain joins TRBV18 to TRBJ1-1, with TRBD1 as a possible D gene (6 bases). Trimming took 6 bases from V and 1 from J, leaving 9 bases between them. The CDR3 is 13 amino acids. Germline loops: CDR1 KGHSH, CDR2 LQKENI. DNA for the CDR3: TGTGCCAGCTCGCGAGGGGGGAACACTGAAGCTTTCTTT. Amino acid sequence: CASSRGGNTEAFF.

V and J are TRBV5-6 and TRBJ1-6, with D perhaps TRBD1 (5 bases). This CDR3 region has 17 residues. Germline V CDR1 and CDR2: SGHDT, YYEEEE. The V and J ends lost 5 bases and 9 bases respectively, with 24 bases between them. This chain's CDR3 is CASSIGTGRDWGSPLHF. The CDR3 nucleotides are TGTGCCAGCAGTATTGGTACGGGGCGAGATTGGGGTTCACCCCTCCACTTT.

The V and J genes are TRBV5-1 and TRBJ1-5; 9 positions agree with TRBD1. The CDR3 runs to 14 residues. Germline V gives CDR1 SGHRS, CDR2 YFSETQ. Trimming at V came to 0 bases and at J to 5 bases, leaving 0 bases not matched to a gene. CDR3 sequence: CASSLGDRDQPQHF. The CDR3 nucleotides read TGCGCCAGCAGCTTGGGGGACAGGGATCAGCCCCAGCATTTT.

CDR3 in DNA: TGTGCCAGTAGTATCTCTCACCGGCAGACCCAGTACTTC. It yields the protein CASSISHRQTQYF. This chain joins TRBV19 and TRBJ2-5; D unresolved. V was clipped by 3 bases and J by 6 bases, with 11 bases between them. Germline CDR1 is LNHDA and CDR2 is SQIVND (reference sequence). This CDR3 has 13 amino acids.

The chain carries TRBV4-1 and TRBJ1-4, with 7 bases aligning to TRBD1. J gave up 7 bases and V 0 bases, and 8 bases lay outside the gene matches. Germline V gives CDR1 MGHRA, CDR2 YSYEKL. CDR3 length: 16 residues. The CDR3 DNA is TGCGCCAGCAGCCAAGAGGAGGGGGCTCTCGGTGAAAAACTGTTTTTT. Encoded protein: CASSQEEGALGEKLFF.

V gene TRBV5-6 combines with J gene TRBJ2-5; 10 bases are a match to TRBD2. The J segment lost 4 bases and the V segment lost 2 bases, leaving 8 bases of the junction unmatched. The CDR3 loop spans 16 amino acids. The V gene's germline CDR1 is SGHDT and CDR2 YYEEEE. The CDR3 nucleotides are TGTGCCAGCAGCTTAACTTTAGCGGGAGGTTCAGAGACCCAGTACTTC. This gives the protein CASSLTLAGGSETQYF.

V and J are TRBV6-4 and TRBJ2-1; 7 positions agree with TRBD2. CDR3 size: 14 residues. Losses at the gene ends were 5 bases for V and 3 bases for J; bases not matched to a gene: 4. Germline V gives CDR1 MRHNA, CDR2 SNTAGT. CDR3 protein: CASSFSSGYNEQFF. In DNA, the CDR3 is TGTGCCAGCAGTTTTTCTAGCGGCTACAATGAGCAGTTCTTC.

The rearrangement joins TRBV6-6 to TRBJ1-1; tentative D call: TRBD1 (6 bases). V was clipped by 5 bases and J by 3 bases, with 10 bases between them. CDR3 length: 13 amino acids. The germline V gene encodes CDR1 MNHNY and CDR2 SVGAGI (reference sequence). CDR3: CASSLRQDTEAFF. CDR3 sequence (DNA): TGTGCCAGCAGTCTTCGACAGGACACTGAAGCTTTCTTT.

The chain is built from TRBV2 and TRBJ2-2; D is unclear. Deletions cut 2 bases from V and 4 bases from J, with 8 bases between. The germline gives CDR1 SNHLY, CDR2 FYNNEI. CDR3 length equals 14 residues. In nucleotides, the CDR3 is TGTGCCAGCAGTGAACTCCAGCGCACCGGGGAGCTGTTTTTT. Protein sequence: CASSELQRTGELFF.

V is TRBV13 and J is TRBJ1-2; TRBD1 is a possible D gene (5 bases). Trimming shortened V by 3 bases and J by 7 bases, and 15 bases separated the two germline ends. Germline V lookup: CDR1 PRHDT, CDR2 FYEKMQ (reference sequence). This CDR3 comprises 14 residues. The CDR3 DNA reads as TGTGCCAGCAGCTTGATAGGGCAGGGAGGTGGCTACACCTTC. Residues: CASSLIGQGGGYTF.

The chain has TRBV5-4 and TRBJ2-3; D might be TRBD2 (5 bases). The germline V gene has CDR1 SGHNT and CDR2 YYREEE (reference sequence). The ends were cut back, 4 bases at V and 0 bases at J, with 12 bases in the middle. The CDR3 is made up of 15 amino acids. The CDR3 coding sequence is TGTGCCAGCAGCCTAGCTCTGCAAAGCACAGATACGCAGTATTTT. Its translation is CASSLALQSTDTQYF.

This rearrangement joins TRBV6-1 to TRBJ1-1, with TRBD1 identical over 7 bases. Trimming removed 5 bases from V and 5 bases from J; junction bases left unmatched: 17. In germline, CDR1 is MNHNS, CDR2 SASEGT. The CDR3 sequence is 17 residues long. This CDR3 is CASSKGQDLVRETEAFF. CDR3 bases: TGTGCCAGCAGTAAAGGACAGGACCTAGTGCGGGAAACTGAAGCTTTCTTT.

The rearrangement links TRBV13 to TRBJ2-5, with 7 bases fitting TRBD1. CDR1 and CDR2 from the germline V gene are PRHDT and FYEKMQ (reference sequence). The CDR3 consists of 14 residues. The V gene end was trimmed by 5 bases and the J gene end by 3 bases; junction bases not matched to a gene: 6. CDR3 coding DNA: TGTGCCAGCAGCCGAACCGGGACAGAAGAGACCCAGTACTTC. This sequence encodes CASSRTGTEETQYF. Full variable domain (rest looked up from reference TRBV13 and TRBJ2-5): AAGVIQSPRHLIKEKRETATLKCYPIPRHDTVYWYQQGPGQDPQFLISFYEKMQSDKGSIPDRFSAQQFSDYHSELNMSSLELGDSALYFCASSRTGTEETQYFGPGTRLLVL.

CDR3 residues: CASKGGGEQFF. DNA of the CDR3: TGTGCCAGCAAAGGGGGGGGTGAGCAGTTCTTC. The chain recombines TRBV6-5 with TRBJ2-1; perhaps TRBD2 as D (7 bases). The CDR3 runs 11 residues. Looked up from germline, CDR1 is MNHEY and CDR2 is SVGAGI. The V end was cut by 7 bases, the J end by 9 bases, with 10 bases between.

J is TRBJ1-2 and V is TRBV5-6; weak D call: TRBD1 (5 bases). The CDR3 length is 12 residues. The germline CDR1 and CDR2 sequences are SGHDT and YYEEEE. V dropped 7 bases and J dropped 5 bases, with 12 bases sitting between them. CDR3 sequence: CASGDDSYGYTF. The CDR3 DNA sequence: TGTGCCAGCGGGGACGATTCTTATGGCTACACCTTC.

V is TRBV19 and J is TRBJ2-1, with D tentatively TRBD1 (6 bases). The CDR3 spans 16 residues. The germline V gene encodes CDR1 LNHDA and CDR2 SQIVND (reference sequence). Between the trimmed V and J ends, which lost 3 bases and 5 bases, there was a span of 17 bases. The CDR3: CASSIQQGVIHNEQFF. The CDR3 DNA reads as TGTGCCAGTAGTATCCAACAGGGTGTAATACACAATGAGCAGTTCTTC.

The rearrangement uses TRBV19 and TRBJ2-2, with D perhaps TRBD1 (6 bases). The ends were cut back, 3 bases at V and 1 base at J, with 18 bases in the middle. The CDR3 has 18 amino acids. CDR1 and CDR2 from the germline V gene are LNHDA and SQIVND (reference sequence). The CDR3: CASSMVVGARGNTGELFF. The CDR3 DNA reads as TGTGCCAGTAGTATGGTGGTCGGGGCCAGGGGGAACACCGGGGAGCTGTTTTTT.

The chain combines TRBV7-9 with TRBJ2-3; 11 positions agree with TRBD2. Germline V gene lookup returns CDR1 SEHNR and CDR2 FQNEAQ (reference sequence). The CDR3 has 17 residues. After removal of 1 base from V and 3 bases from J, the junction contained 6 bases not matched to a gene. The CDR3 is CASSLGLAGPITDTQYF. Written as DNA, the CDR3 is TGTGCCAGCAGCTTAGGACTAGCGGGGCCTATAACAGATACGCAGTATTTT.